This record covers a single T cell receptor (beta chain). The repertoire was sequenced with immunoSEQ multiplex PCR; TCRdb's copy has only in-frame clones and lacks some. The sample holds fewer than 400,000 clones, 74% seen once. After removal of 1 base from V and 0 bases from J, the junction contained 6 bases not matched to a gene. The CDR3 contains 18 residues. Germline CDR1 is SGHTA and CDR2 is FQGNSA. The sample originates from a study of shared clonotypes between healthy human individuals. Source material: memory CD4+ T cells sorted from blood. Sample subset: CD45RA-negative fraction. This clonotype originated in a man younger than 40 in good health. The V gene is TRBV7-2, the J gene TRBJ2-3, with 11 nucleotides matching TRBD1. This CDR3 is CASSLGRTGGPSTDTQYF. CDR3 DNA sequence: TGTGCCAGCAGCTTAGGTCGGACAGGGGGCCCTAGCACAGATACGCAGTATTTT.